Presented here are 22 T cell receptor beta chains from one specimen sequenced in a study of T cells in narcolepsy. Assay used: immunoSEQ multiplex PCR; TCRdb lists only in-frame clones, some missing. The profile shows under 35,000 clones, 82% of them singletons. The sample taken for sequencing was CD45RA- memory CD4+ T cells from PBMCs. The origin of the receptors is a human donor with narcolepsy.

This clone showed up just a few times. The chain couples TRBV6-5 to TRBJ1-2; D gene unclear. This CDR3 has 15 amino acids. V gave up 5 bases and J gave up 6 bases, with 19 bases separating them. The germline V gene encodes CDR1 MNHEY and CDR2 SVGAGI. CDR3 in DNA: TGTGCCAGCAGTGCTATGCACCAGGCCATGCATGGCTACACCTTC. Translation: CASSAMHQAMHGYTF.

This clone has a handful of counts. The chain is built from TRBV27 and TRBJ2-2; 7 bases agree with TRBD2. The CDR3 is 15 amino acids. Trimming took 6 bases from V and 6 from J; bases not matched to a gene: 10. CDR1 and CDR2 (germline): MNHEY, SMNVEV (reference sequence). The CDR3 nucleotides are TGTGCCAGCAGCCAGTGGGGGGGTGAGCCCGGGGAGCTGTTTTTT. This translates into CASSQWGGEPGELFF.

This chain uses TRBV6-5 with TRBJ2-1, with 9 bases that match TRBD1. The CDR3 sequence is 13 residues long. Germline V gene data show CDR1 as MNHEY and CDR2 as SVGAGI. J was trimmed by 7 bases and V by 5 bases; bases with no gene match: 3. The CDR3 DNA is TGTGCCAGCAGTGGGACAGGGCGGAATGAGCAGTTCTTC. It is translated as CASSGTGRNEQFF.

Comment on this clone: At one end the junction does not follow the germline gene, possibly because of a read error. The CDR3 DNA follows: TGTGCCAGCTCACCAGTGGGTGGCTATGGCCACACCTTC. It specifies CASSPVGGYGHTF. The chain combines TRBV18 with TRBJ1-2, with no clear D. Germline loops: CDR1 KGHSH, CDR2 LQKENI. The CDR3 length is 13 residues.

The chain couples TRBV12-5 to TRBJ2-2; the D gene could be TRBD1 or TRBD2 (5 bases each). Trimming removed 3 bases at V and 5 bases at J, with 7 bases between. Germline values: CDR1 LGHNT, CDR2 FRNRAP. CDR3 length: 13 residues. Here the CDR3 reads CASGFEGTGELFF. The CDR3 region has the DNA TGTGCTAGTGGTTTTGAGGGGACCGGGGAGCTGTTTTTT.

This clone was detected a few times. This chain uses TRBV7-2 with TRBJ2-4, with 10 positions matching TRBD2. The germline V gene has CDR1 SGHTA and CDR2 FQGNSA. This CDR3 is built from 14 residues. Trimming took 5 bases from V and 7 from J; bases not matched to a gene: 5. The CDR3 bases are TGTGCCAGCAGCATGGGACTAGCGTCGAACATTCAGTACTTC. Protein sequence: CASSMGLASNIQYF. Variable domain in full (rest from reference TRBV7-2 and TRBJ2-4): GAGVSQSPSNKVTEKGKDVELRCDPISGHTALYWYRQSLGQGLEFLIYFQGNSAPDKSGLPSDRFSAERTGGSVSTLTIQRTQQEDSAVYLCASSMGLASNIQYFGAGTRLSVL.

This rearrangement joins TRBV19 to TRBJ2-1, with 10 bases lining up with TRBD2. CDR3 size: 15 residues. V lost 4 bases, J lost 5 bases, and 5 bases stayed unmatched. Germline V CDR1 and CDR2: LNHDA, SQIVND (reference sequence). The CDR3 protein is CASSRGLASHNEQFF. The CDR3 DNA reads as TGTGCCAGTAGTAGGGGACTAGCGTCCCACAATGAGCAGTTCTTC.

The chain has TRBV5-8 and TRBJ1-1; the D is unclear. The CDR3 has 14 residues. Deletions cut 0 bases from V and 3 bases from J, with 9 bases between. The germline CDR1 and CDR2 sequences are SGHTS and YDEGEE. For the CDR3, the DNA is TGTGCCAGCAGCTTGGGCTTTAGGGACACTGAAGCTTTCTTT. As protein: CASSLGFRDTEAFF.

The DNA of the CDR3 is TGTGCCAGCAGCCCTTCCGGGGGTTTCAGTGAGCAGTTCTTC. It is translated as CASSPSGGFSEQFF. J is TRBJ2-1 and V is TRBV9; TRBD2 is a possible D gene (6 bases). The V end was cut by 4 bases, the J end by 9 bases, with 17 bases between. This CDR3 spans 14 amino acids. CDR1 is SGDLS, CDR2 YYNGEE, per germline.

The count of this clone is one. The chain is built from TRBV5-1 and TRBJ2-1, with TRBD2 matching 7 bases. This CDR3 has 16 residues. The V gene end was trimmed by 4 bases and the J gene end by 9 bases; junction bases not matched to a gene: 16. CDR1 and CDR2 from the germline V gene are SGHRS and YFSETQ. CDR3 amino acids: CASSPMTSITGGEQFF. CDR3 coding DNA: TGCGCCAGCAGCCCAATGACTAGCATCACGGGTGGTGAGCAGTTCTTC.

The gene calls are TRBV7-9 and TRBJ2-1; 11 bases align to TRBD2. The CDR3 has 16 residues. Per the germline V gene, CDR1 is SEHNR and CDR2 is FQNEAQ (reference sequence). The V segment lost 8 bases and the J segment 0 bases; nucleotides outside the gene matches: 6. As DNA, the CDR3 is TGTGCCAGCTCCACTAGCGGGGGAGGCTCCTACAATGAGCAGTTCTTC. Its protein product is CASSTSGGGSYNEQFF. The full variable domain, its missing parts supplied by reference TRBV7-9 and TRBJ2-1, is DTGVSQNPRHKITKRGQNVTFRCDPISEHNRLYWYRQTLGQGPEFLTYFQNEAQLEKSRLLSDRFSAERPKGSFSTLEIQRTEQGDSAMYLCASSTSGGGSYNEQFFGPGTRLTVL.

The chain combines TRBV30 with TRBJ1-1, with TRBD1 matching over 8 bases. Germline CDR1 reads GTSNPN; CDR2 reads SVGIG (reference sequence). J gave up 2 bases and V 4 bases, and 30 bases lay outside the gene matches. The CDR3 runs 22 residues. CDR3 DNA sequence: TGTGCCTGGAAGGAGGTTACTTGGACAGGGTGGGCCCCCGAGGGGGGTAACACTGAAGCTTTCTTT. This encodes CAWKEVTWTGWAPEGGNTEAFF. Supplemented by reference TRBV30 and TRBJ1-1, the full variable domain reads SQTIHQWPATLVQPVGSPLSLECTVEGTSNPNLYWYRQAAGRGLQLLFYSVGIGQISSEVPQNLSASRPQDRQFILSSKKLLLSDSGFYLCAWKEVTWTGWAPEGGNTEAFFGQGTRLTVV.

This clone was recorded a few times. V and J are TRBV14 and TRBJ2-3; D might be TRBD1 or TRBD2, each matching 6 bases. The germline CDR1 and CDR2 sequences are SGHDN and FVKESK. The CDR3 spans 12 residues. Between the trimmed V and J ends, which lost 8 bases and 7 bases, there was a span of 13 bases. The chain's CDR3 is CASATGAYTQYF. Here the CDR3 DNA reads TGTGCCAGCGCCACGGGGGCCTATACGCAGTATTTT.

This clone came up once. This chain links TRBV2 with TRBJ2-3; 7 bases are a match to TRBD2. J lost 3 bases, V lost 4 bases, and 4 bases had no gene match. CDR3 length: 14 amino acids. CDR1 and CDR2 from the germline V gene are SNHLY and FYNNEI. This chain's CDR3 is CASSATSRTDTQYF. CDR3 nucleotides: TGTGCCAGCAGTGCGACTAGCAGGACAGATACGCAGTATTTT.

J is TRBJ2-6 and V is TRBV28; 8 bases are a match to TRBD1. The V gene's germline CDR1 is MDHEN and CDR2 SYDVKM. The V segment lost 6 bases and the J segment 0 bases; nucleotides outside the gene matches: 10. The CDR3 contains 18 residues. Written as DNA, the CDR3 is TGTGCCAGCAGGCCAGGGACAGGAATTTCCTCTGGGGCCAACGTCCTGACTTTC. The encoded protein is CASRPGTGISSGANVLTF.

J is TRBJ2-1 and V is TRBV6-1; the D is unclear. CDR1 and CDR2 from the germline V gene are MNHNS and SASEGT. This CDR3 is built from 15 residues. Trimming left V 2 bases short and J 4 bases short, with 12 bases between. CDR3 amino acids: CASSEFALSYNEQFF. The CDR3 coding sequence is TGTGCCAGCAGTGAATTCGCGTTATCGTACAATGAGCAGTTCTTC.

The J gene is TRBJ1-6, the V gene TRBV29-1, with 7 bases that match TRBD1. The CDR3 runs to 13 residues. Germline V gene lookup returns CDR1 SQVTM and CDR2 ANQGSEA. The CDR3 sequence: CTRGEGIASPLHF. The CDR3 DNA reads as TGCACCAGGGGGGAGGGGATAGCTTCACCCCTCCACTTT.

This rearrangement joins TRBV5-1 to TRBJ1-4, with a possible D match to TRBD1 (6 bases). CDR3 length equals 15 residues. CDR1 and CDR2 (germline): SGHRS, YFSETQ. The V gene lost 0 bases and the J gene lost 4 bases, with 10 bases spanning the gap. This CDR3 is CASSLDGRGNEKLFF. The CDR3 region has the DNA TGCGCCAGCAGCTTGGACGGCAGGGGTAATGAAAAACTGTTTTTT.

V usage is TRBV11-1 and J usage is TRBJ1-1; 8 bases fit TRBD1. The CDR3 has 14 residues. The V segment lost 4 bases and the J segment 3 bases; nucleotides outside the gene matches: 4. Germline values: CDR1 SGHAT, CDR2 FQDESV (reference sequence). The CDR3 coding sequence is TGTGCCAGCAGCTGGACAGGGAAGGACACTGAAGCTTTCTTT. It translates to CASSWTGKDTEAFF.

The chain employs TRBV29-1 and TRBJ2-1, with TRBD2 matching 8 bases. Germline assignment: CDR1 SQVTM and CDR2 ANQGSEA. The CDR3 totals 16 residues. V was clipped by 7 bases and J by 0 bases; unmatched bases: 11. The CDR3 region has the DNA TGCAGCGCCCCGGTAGGCGGGGGGAGCTCCTACAATGAGCAGTTCTTC. Protein product: CSAPVGGGSSYNEQFF.

This clone was detected only a few times. The J gene is TRBJ2-3, the V gene TRBV15, with D unresolved. This CDR3 contains 13 residues. Germline CDR1 LNHNV, CDR2 YYDKDF (reference sequence). Trimming took 3 bases from V and 11 from J, leaving 15 bases between them. CDR3 in amino acids: CATSSSRVLKQYF. The CDR3 coding sequence is TGTGCCACCAGCAGTTCACGGGTCCTTAAGCAGTATTTT.

The chain carries TRBV11-2 and TRBJ2-7; 8 nucleotides align to TRBD1. Germline assignment: CDR1 SGHAT and CDR2 FQNNGV. This CDR3 is built from 16 residues. The junction had 11 bases not matched to a gene; V was cut back by 5 bases and J by 2 bases. This CDR3 reads CASSPRMDRDAYEQYF. CDR3 DNA: TGTGCCAGCAGCCCGAGAATGGACAGGGACGCCTACGAGCAGTACTTC.